The T cell receptor (beta chain) described here comes from a study of shared clonotypes between healthy human individuals. Findings and limits, study-wide: The expectation was that sequencing depth would affect clonotype sharing among donors.

The CDR3 loop spans 17 amino acids. Per the germline V gene, CDR1 is LGHNA and CDR2 is YSLEER. The ends lost 4 bases at V and 6 bases at J; junction bases unmatched: 9. Negatively enriched CD4+ T cells were divided by CD45RA into naive and memory. The assay was carried out at the deep level. Template for every sorted-subset replicate PCR totaled approximately 0.2 ug DNA, approximately 30,000 T cell genomes. Produced via immunoSEQ multiplex PCR; TCRdb's table is partial and in-frame only. The sample shows over a million clones, approximately 76% of them seen only once. Remarks on this clone: Its antigen remains unknown.

The receptor's source is a man aged 18 to 30 in good health. V is TRBV4-3 and J is TRBJ2-4; 13 bases are a match to TRBD2. Sequenced: memory CD4+ T cells sorted from blood. The subset denotes: CD45RA-negative fraction. The CDR3 DNA reads TGCGCCAGCAGCCTAGGACTAGCGGGAGCGATCATAAACATTCAGTACTTC. Amino acids: CASSLGLAGAIINIQYF.